The TCR beta chain under discussion was sequenced for a study of cytomegalovirus exposure and HLA in healthy donors. The study, taken as a whole, reports: The study recorded some 160 TCR beta chains that were cytomegalovirus-associated.

With respect to this clone: Its antigen is unknown.

The protocol was immunoSEQ multiplex PCR, while the TCRdb copy is restricted to in-frame clones and leaves out a portion. Altogether approximately 200,000 clones are present, 75% to 95% being singletons, with the ten largest covering roughly 1%. This CDR3 is 14 amino acids long. In germline, CDR1 is LNHDA, CDR2 SQIVND (reference sequence). Trimming removed 5 bases from V and 3 bases from J, with 14 bases in between. The roughly 120-subject validation cohort, separate from the approximately 630-subject first cohort, included the donors. The sequence was collected from a woman younger than 30 in good health and CMV-seronegative. The V gene is TRBV19, the J gene TRBJ2-7; tentatively, D is TRBD2 (6 bases). Sequenced input: PBMCs. The CDR3 nucleotides are TGTGCCAGTAGTTCACGGAGGGCTCTCTACGAGCAGTACTTC. Protein sequence: CASSSRRALYEQYF.